This TCR beta chain was identified during a study of T cell responses to AZD1222 COVID-19 vaccine. CDR3 size: 18 residues. Notes on the study in general: Spike as a whole was targeted by vaccine-associated CD4 TCRs, dominant at 160-218 and 743-854. Only after the peak T cell response were repertoires sampled.

To note about this clone: Its antigen is undetermined.

This table comes from immunoSEQ multiplex PCR, and its TCRdb copy is limited to in-frame clones, with some not included. The data show approximately 160,000 clones, approximately 94% seen once. Pooled together were second doses at about 4 or about 12 weeks. This sequence joins TRBV21-1 and TRBJ2-5; whether TRBD2, the table's D call, matches the DNA was not checked. TRBV21-1 is marked as a pseudogene. This TCR derives from an adult who received the AZD1222 COVID-19 vaccine. Here the sequenced sample was peripheral blood, taken 28 days after the second AZD1222 dose. CDR3 loop: CASSKGGPGVAPLGTQYF. The CDR3 bases are TGTGCCAGCAGCAAAGGCGGGCCCGGGGTGGCGCCCCTAGGGACCCAGTACTTC.